This TCR beta chain appears in the sequencing data of a study of shared clonotypes between healthy human individuals. Overall study: Ranging from 18 to 49 in age, donors were two women and three men. There were three CD4 naive, three CD4 memory, two CD8 naive and one CD8 memory plates per donor.

Naive CD8 populations comprised CD45RO-negative cells positively selected for CCR7, excluding terminally differentiated effector memory CD45RA+ cells. An assay was performed, and its level was deep. TCRdb keeps only in-frame clones here, not all; method: immunoSEQ multiplex PCR. In the table there are approximately 650,000 clones, just under 97% of which are singletons. V was cut by 4 bases and J by 0 bases, with 15 bases left in between. CDR3 length: 16 residues. Germline values: CDR1 SGHRS, CDR2 YFSETQ. This clone was seen once. V usage is TRBV5-1 and J usage is TRBJ2-3, with D possibly being TRBD1 (5 bases). The sample was naive CD8+ T cells sorted from blood. This sequence was found in a woman in her twenties or thirties in good health. The CDR3: CASSPPVAGSTDTQYF. The CDR3 DNA reads TGCGCCAGCAGCCCGCCGGTTGCAGGGAGCACAGATACGCAGTATTTT.